What follows describes a single T cell receptor beta chain. The specificity of this receptor is unknown. No per-base quality is available; no much larger clone lies one base away. On a MiSeq, deep resolution sequencing aimed for a depth between 1 in 1 million and 1 in 200,000 T cells, with each clonotype covered 10x on average. TCR beta libraries were generated with the immunoSEQ hsTCRB Kit. The source study handled its data this way. Data were analyzed with ImmunoSEQ Data Assistant and ImmunoSEQ Analyzer, with V, D and J genes assigned per IMGT definitions. Clonality, which ranges from 0 to 1, was calculated by subtracting the normalized Shannon entropy of productive rearrangement frequencies from one. Only overrepresented clonotypes making up at least 0.05% of each patient's repertoire were included in the public clonotype analysis. Thirteen age-matched healthy donor repertoires from immuneACCESS were used as controls for clonality. This is the immuneACCESS table as TCRdb keeps it, with only in-frame sequences that have V and J called. A part of the clones is gone; compared with another copy, unresolved V genes explain less than half, and the rest is unexplained. That table furnishes V, J and clone size, whereas the DNA furnished D and trimming. This sample holds 57,000 or so clones; 50% to 70% were observed only once. In total, the top ten clones hold roughly a quarter of the sample.

According to the study, the label for this sample's time point signals: progressive disease on ibrutinib. For TCR beta library preparation, roughly 2.2 micrograms of genomic DNA were isolated from cryopreserved PBMCs. Longitudinal blood samples from CLL patients receiving ibrutinib monotherapy were subjected to high-throughput TCR beta sequencing. The patients took part in an open-label, single-center phase 2 trial of ibrutinib monotherapy. This entry belongs to a study of cytotoxic CD8 clonotypes in ibrutinib-treated CLL (dated by TCRdb to the early 2020s). Regarding the complete study: The cohort was composed of 11 relapsed/refractory and 15 treatment-naive patients; IGHV unmutated status was identified in under 18 patients. Partial responses were observed in some 24 patients and complete responses in 2; after a median follow-up of around 68 months, remission was maintained in approximately 15 patients and progression was observed in approximately 12. Response samples were obtained after a median of 12 months of treatment, with a range of about 6 to 36 months. On average, each sample yielded 255,043 productive templates and tens of thousands of productive rearrangements. Longitudinal samples were obtainable from about 30% of the roughly 86 participants in the trial. Cryopreserved peripheral blood mononuclear cells were obtained before treatment, at response, and at either sustained remission or disease progression. Patients were still on ibrutinib when every remission and progressive disease sample was collected.

The CDR3 covers 13 residues, taking in both the cysteine and the phenylalanine. Only the CDR3 DNA is retained, 39 bases long and in frame from the first base. The germline ends are 7 bases apart after V is trimmed by 2 bases and J by 5 bases. CDR1 and CDR2, looked up from the germline V gene, are SNHLY and FYNNEI. Paper-wide results and their limitations: At ibrutinib response clonality went up, during sustained remission it held steady, and at progression it dropped back toward baseline. Public clonotypes were rare and either shrank or stayed stable during treatment, and the rise in clonality at ibrutinib response reflected expansion of private clonotypes. At baseline, clonality was higher than in age-matched healthy donors and showed a strong correlation with circulating CD8+ T-cell counts. Sampling times were not matched between patients in sustained remission and patients whose disease was progressing, and lymph node repertoires were not examined.

This receptor chain uses TRBV2 and TRBJ1-5; no confident D gene assignment can be made. The source material was PBMCs, sampled at disease progression, from a patient treated with ibrutinib. The receptor comes from a human donor with chronic lymphocytic leukemia. The nucleotide sequence reads as follows: TGTGCCAGCAGTGAATGGGGATATCAGCCCCAGCATTTT. Its protein is CASSEWGYQPQHF.